The clone carrying this T cell receptor beta chain was seen repeatedly, ten times or more. The antigen is unknown. The data belong to a study of T cells after yellow fever vaccination. Study findings and constraints: Detected again after the booster were most primary-vaccination clones, at 95% to 97% CD4 and 70% to 90% CD8. When the response was secondary, it was weaker but reached its peak faster, day 5 versus 15.

CDR1 and CDR2 from the germline V gene are LGHNA and YNFKEQ. This CDR3 is 15 amino acids long. The V end was cut by 0 bases, the J end by 8 bases, with 13 bases between. TCRdb called the 5' RACE reads again in MiXCR, with one record for every CDR3 protein. The data show a few hundred thousand distinct CDR3 sequences, 11% seen once. The genes are TRBV4-2 and TRBJ2-2; D unresolved. The sample consisted of PBMCs, taken on the day of the first yellow fever vaccination. The source of this sequence is a man between 18 and 29 years old who received the YFV17D yellow fever vaccine. The CDR3 region is CASSQEPHDRGELFF. The CDR3 DNA is TGTGCCAGCAGCCAAGAGCCCCACGATAGAGGGGAGCTGTTTTTT.